This TCR beta chain was sequenced in a study of blood T cells in healthy people across ages. The people who gave samples were healthy Caucasians from Russia, aged roughly 6 to 100. Every donor provided 7.5 to 10 milliliters of peripheral blood. This CDR3 is 13 amino acids long. V was shortened by 4 bases and J by 1 base, with 7 bases between the two germline ends. Germline V gene sequence: CDR1 KGHSH, CDR2 LQKENI. The authors ran a second PCR of 7 to 11 cycles using a sample-barcoded 5' primer and a J-beta primer mix. Each of the cDNA molecules was tagged by a template-switch adaptor with 12 random nucleotides. TCRdb used MiXCR to reprocess the 5' RACE reads, holding one entry per CDR3 protein. The table records roughly 680,000 distinct CDR3 sequences, over 40% of them present only once.

V and J are TRBV18 and TRBJ1-1; no definite D call. The sequence was obtained from a woman older than 75 in good health. Sequencing used blood. CDR3 nucleotide sequence: TGTGCCAGCTCACGAGGGTGGAACACTGAAGCTTTCTTT. Amino acid sequence: CASSRGWNTEAFF.